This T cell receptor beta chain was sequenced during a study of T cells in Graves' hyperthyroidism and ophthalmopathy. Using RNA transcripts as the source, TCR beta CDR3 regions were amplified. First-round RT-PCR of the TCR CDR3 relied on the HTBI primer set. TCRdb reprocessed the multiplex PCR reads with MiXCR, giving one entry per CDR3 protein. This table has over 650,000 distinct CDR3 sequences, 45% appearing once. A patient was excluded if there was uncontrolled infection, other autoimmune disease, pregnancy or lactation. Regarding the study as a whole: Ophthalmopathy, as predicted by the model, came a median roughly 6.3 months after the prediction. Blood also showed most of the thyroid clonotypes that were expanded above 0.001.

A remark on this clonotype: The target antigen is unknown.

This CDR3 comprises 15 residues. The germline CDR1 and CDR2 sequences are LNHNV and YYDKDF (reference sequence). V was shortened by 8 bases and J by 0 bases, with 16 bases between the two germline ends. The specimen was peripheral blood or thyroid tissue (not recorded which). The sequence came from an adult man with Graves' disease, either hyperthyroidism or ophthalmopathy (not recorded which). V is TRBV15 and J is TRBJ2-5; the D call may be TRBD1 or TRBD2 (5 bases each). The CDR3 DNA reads TGTGCCACCGAGGGGCGCGGGTGGTACCAAGAGACCCAGTACTTC. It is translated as CATEGRGWYQETQYF.